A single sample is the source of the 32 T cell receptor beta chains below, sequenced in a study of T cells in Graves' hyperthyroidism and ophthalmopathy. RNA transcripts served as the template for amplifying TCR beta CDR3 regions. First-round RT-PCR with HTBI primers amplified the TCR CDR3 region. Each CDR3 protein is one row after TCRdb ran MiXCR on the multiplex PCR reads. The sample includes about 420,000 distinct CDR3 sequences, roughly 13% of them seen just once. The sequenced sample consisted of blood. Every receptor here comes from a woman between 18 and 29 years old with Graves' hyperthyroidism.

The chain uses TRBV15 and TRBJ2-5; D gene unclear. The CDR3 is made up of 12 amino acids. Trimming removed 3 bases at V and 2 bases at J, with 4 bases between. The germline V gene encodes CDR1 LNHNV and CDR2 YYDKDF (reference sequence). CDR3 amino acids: CATSSVQETQYF. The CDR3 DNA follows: TGTGCCACCAGCAGCGTTCAAGAGACCCAGTACTTC. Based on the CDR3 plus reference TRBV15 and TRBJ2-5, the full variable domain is DAMVIQNPRYQVTQFGKPVTLSCSQTLNHNVMYWYQQKSSQAPKLLFHYYDKDFNNEADTPDNFQSRRPNTSFCFLDIRSPGLGDTAMYLCATSSVQETQYFGPGTRLLVL.

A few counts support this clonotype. Here the CDR3 reads CASSEGGTLYEQYF. CDR3 bases: TGTGCCAGCAGTGAAGGGGGGACCCTGTACGAGCAGTACTTC. The V and J genes are TRBV6-1 and TRBJ2-7; either TRBD1 or TRBD2 may supply D (5 bases each). Per the germline V gene, CDR1 is MNHNS and CDR2 is SASEGT. This CDR3 region has 14 residues. The V end lost 1 base, the J end lost 4 bases, and 11 bases lay between the germline ends.

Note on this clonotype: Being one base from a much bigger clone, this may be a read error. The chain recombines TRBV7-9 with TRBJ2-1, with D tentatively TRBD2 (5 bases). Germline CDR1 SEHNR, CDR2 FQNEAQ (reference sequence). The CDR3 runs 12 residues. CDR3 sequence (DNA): TGTGCCAGCAGCTTAGCCAGGACTGAGCGGTTCTTC. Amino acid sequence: CASSLARTERFF.

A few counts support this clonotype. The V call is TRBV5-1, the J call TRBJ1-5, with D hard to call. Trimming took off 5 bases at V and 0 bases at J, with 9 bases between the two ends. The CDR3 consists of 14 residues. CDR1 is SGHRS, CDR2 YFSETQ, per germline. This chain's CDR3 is CASRPESSNQPQHF. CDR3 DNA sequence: TGCGCCAGCAGGCCGGAAAGTAGCAATCAGCCCCAGCATTTT.

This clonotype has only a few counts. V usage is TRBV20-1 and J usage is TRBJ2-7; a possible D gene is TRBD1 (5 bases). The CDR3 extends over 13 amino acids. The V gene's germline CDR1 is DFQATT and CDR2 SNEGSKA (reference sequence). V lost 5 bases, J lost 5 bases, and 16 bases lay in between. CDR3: CSAPNYRSDEQYF. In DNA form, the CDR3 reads TGCAGTGCTCCTAACTACAGGTCCGACGAGCAGTACTTC.

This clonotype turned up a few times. This CDR3 reads CASTARLAGGSEQFF. In DNA form, the CDR3 reads TGTGCCAGCACAGCCCGACTAGCGGGAGGTAGTGAGCAGTTCTTC. The chain links TRBV7-9 to TRBJ2-1; 13 bases map to TRBD2. This CDR3 is 15 amino acids long. V trimming: 7 bases; J trimming: 9 bases; junction bases outside the gene matches: 9. Per the germline V gene, CDR1 is SEHNR and CDR2 is FQNEAQ (reference sequence).

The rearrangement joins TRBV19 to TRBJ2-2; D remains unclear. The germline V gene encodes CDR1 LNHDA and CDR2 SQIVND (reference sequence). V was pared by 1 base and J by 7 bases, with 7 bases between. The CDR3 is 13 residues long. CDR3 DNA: TGTGCCAGTAGTATAGGGGGAATCGGGGAGCTGTTTTTT. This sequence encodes CASSIGGIGELFF.

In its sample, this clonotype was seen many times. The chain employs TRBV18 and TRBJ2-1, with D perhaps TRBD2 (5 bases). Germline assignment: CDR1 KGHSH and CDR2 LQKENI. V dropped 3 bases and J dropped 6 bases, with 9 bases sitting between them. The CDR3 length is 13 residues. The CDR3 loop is CASSPGLANEQFF. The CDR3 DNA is TGTGCCAGCTCACCCGGGCTAGCCAATGAGCAGTTCTTC.

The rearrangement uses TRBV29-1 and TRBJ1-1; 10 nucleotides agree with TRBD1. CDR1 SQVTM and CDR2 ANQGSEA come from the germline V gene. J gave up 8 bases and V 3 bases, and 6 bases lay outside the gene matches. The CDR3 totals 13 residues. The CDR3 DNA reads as TGCAGCGTTGAGAAGGGACAGGGGACCGAAGCTTTCTTT. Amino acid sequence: CSVEKGQGTEAFF.

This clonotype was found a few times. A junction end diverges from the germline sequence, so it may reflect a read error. The CDR3 nucleotides are TGCGCCAGCAACTTGAGATCTAGCGGGATTCCCTCCGATGAGCAGTTCTTC. Its protein is CASNLRSSGIPSDEQFF. This chain connects TRBV5-1 to TRBJ2-1, with 9 nucleotides matching TRBD2. This CDR3 has 17 residues. In germline, CDR1 is SGHRS, CDR2 YFSETQ.

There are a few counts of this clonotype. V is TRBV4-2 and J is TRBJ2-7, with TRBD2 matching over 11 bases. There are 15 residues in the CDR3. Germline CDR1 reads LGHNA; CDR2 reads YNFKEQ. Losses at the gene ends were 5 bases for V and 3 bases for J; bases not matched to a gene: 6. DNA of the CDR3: TGTGCCAGCAGCTATAGCGGGAGGGCCGACTACGAGCAGTACTTC. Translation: CASSYSGRADYEQYF.

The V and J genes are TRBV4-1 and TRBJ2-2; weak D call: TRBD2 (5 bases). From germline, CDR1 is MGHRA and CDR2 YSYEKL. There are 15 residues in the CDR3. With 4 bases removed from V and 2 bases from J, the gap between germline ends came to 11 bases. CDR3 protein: CASSPWEQNTGELFF. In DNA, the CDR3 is TGCGCCAGCAGCCCTTGGGAGCAAAACACCGGGGAGCTGTTTTTT.

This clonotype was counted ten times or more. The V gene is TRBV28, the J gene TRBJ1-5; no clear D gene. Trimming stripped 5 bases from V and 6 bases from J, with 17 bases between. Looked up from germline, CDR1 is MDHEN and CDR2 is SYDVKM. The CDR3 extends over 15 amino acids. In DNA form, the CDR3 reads TGTGCCAGCAGTACCTCGGACCGAATCATTCAGCCCCAGCATTTT. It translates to CASSTSDRIIQPQHF. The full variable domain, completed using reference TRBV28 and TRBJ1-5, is DVKVTQSSRYLVKRTGEKVFLECVQDMDHENMFWYRQDPGLGLRLIYFSYDVKMKEKGDIPEGYSVSREKKERFSLILESASTNQTSMYLCASSTSDRIIQPQHFGDGTRLSIL.

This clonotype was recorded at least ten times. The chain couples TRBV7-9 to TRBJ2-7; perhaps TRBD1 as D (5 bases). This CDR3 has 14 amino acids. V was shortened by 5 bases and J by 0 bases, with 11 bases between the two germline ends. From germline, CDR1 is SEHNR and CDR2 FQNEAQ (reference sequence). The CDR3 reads CASSPDTVSYEQYF. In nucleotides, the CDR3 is TGTGCCAGCAGCCCGGACACAGTCTCCTACGAGCAGTACTTC.

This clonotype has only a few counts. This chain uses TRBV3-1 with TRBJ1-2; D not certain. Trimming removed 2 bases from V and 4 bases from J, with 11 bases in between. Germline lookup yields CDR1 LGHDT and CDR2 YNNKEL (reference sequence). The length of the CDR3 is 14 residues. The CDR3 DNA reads TGTGCCAGCAGCCAAATCCAGTCTACCTATGGCTACACCTTC. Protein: CASSQIQSTYGYTF.

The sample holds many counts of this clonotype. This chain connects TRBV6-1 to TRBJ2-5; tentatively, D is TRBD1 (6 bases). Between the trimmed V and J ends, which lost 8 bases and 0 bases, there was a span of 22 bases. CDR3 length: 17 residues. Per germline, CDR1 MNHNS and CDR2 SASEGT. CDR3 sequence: CASARDTIRGYQETQYF. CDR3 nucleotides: TGTGCCAGCGCTAGGGACACCATACGAGGGTACCAAGAGACCCAGTACTTC.

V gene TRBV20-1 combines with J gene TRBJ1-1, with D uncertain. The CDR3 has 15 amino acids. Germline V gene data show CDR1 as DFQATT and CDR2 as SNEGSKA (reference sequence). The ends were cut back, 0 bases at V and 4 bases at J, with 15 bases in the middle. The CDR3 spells CSARDPRTGSTEAFF. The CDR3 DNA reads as TGCAGTGCTAGAGATCCCAGGACGGGAAGCACTGAAGCTTTCTTT.

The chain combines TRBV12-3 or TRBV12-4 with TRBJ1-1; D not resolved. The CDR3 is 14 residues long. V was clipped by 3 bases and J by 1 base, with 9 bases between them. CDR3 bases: TGTGCCAGCAGTTTCGGACTCAGGAACACTGAAGCTTTCTTT. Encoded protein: CASSFGLRNTEAFF.

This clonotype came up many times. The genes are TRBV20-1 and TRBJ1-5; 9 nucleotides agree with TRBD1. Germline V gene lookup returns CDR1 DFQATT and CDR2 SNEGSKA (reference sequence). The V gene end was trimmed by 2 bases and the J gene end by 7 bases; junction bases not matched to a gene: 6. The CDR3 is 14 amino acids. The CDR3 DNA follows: TGCAGTGCTAGAACCGGGACAGGGACCCAGCCCCAGCATTTT. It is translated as CSARTGTGTQPQHF.

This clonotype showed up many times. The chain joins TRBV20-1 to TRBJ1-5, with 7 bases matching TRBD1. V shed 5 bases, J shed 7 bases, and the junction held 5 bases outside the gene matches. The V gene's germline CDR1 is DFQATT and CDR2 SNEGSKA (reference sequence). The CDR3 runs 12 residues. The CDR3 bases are TGCAGTGCTCAGACAGGGAACCAGCCCCAGCATTTT. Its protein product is CSAQTGNQPQHF.

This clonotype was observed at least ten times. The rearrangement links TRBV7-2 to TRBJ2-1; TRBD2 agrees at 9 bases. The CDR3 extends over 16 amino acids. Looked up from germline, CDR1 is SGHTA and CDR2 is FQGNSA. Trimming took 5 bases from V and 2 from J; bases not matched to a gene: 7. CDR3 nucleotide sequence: TGTGCCAGCAGCGATAGCGGGAGAGTCGCCTACAATGAGCAGTTCTTC. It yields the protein CASSDSGRVAYNEQFF.

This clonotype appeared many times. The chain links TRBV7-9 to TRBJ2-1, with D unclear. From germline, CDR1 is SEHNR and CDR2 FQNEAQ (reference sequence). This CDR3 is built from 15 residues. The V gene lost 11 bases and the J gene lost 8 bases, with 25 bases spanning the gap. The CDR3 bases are TGTGCCGGCGTCAAGGTAGAGGCCCCCCCCCATGAGCAGTTCTTC. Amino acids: CAGVKVEAPPHEQFF. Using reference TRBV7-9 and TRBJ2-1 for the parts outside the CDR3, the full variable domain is DTGVSQNPRHKITKRGQNVTFRCDPISEHNRLYWYRQTLGQGPEFLTYFQNEAQLEKSRLLSDRFSAERPKGSFSTLEIQRTEQGDSAMYLCAGVKVEAPPHEQFFGPGTRLTVL.

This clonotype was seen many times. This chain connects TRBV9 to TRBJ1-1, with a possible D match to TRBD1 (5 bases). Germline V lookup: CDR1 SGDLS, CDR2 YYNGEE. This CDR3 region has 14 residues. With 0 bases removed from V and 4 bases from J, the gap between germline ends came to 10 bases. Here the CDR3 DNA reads TGTGCCAGCAGCGTAGATGAGAGGGGCACTGAAGCTTTCTTT. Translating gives CASSVDERGTEAFF.

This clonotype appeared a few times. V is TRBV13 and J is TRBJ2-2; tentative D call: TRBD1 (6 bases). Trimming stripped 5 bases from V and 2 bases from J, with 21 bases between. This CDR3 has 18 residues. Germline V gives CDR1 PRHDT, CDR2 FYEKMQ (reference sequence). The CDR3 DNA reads TGTGCCAGCAGCCTACTCGGACAGAAGACCTTTAACACCGGGGAGCTGTTTTTT. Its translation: CASSLLGQKTFNTGELFF.

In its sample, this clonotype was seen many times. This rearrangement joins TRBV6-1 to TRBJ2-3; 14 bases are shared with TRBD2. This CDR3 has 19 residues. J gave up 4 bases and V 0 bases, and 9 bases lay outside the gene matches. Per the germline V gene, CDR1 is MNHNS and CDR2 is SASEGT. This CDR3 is CASSEAPRTSGRRADTQYF. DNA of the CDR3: TGTGCCAGCAGTGAAGCGCCCCGGACTAGCGGGAGGAGGGCAGATACGCAGTATTTT.

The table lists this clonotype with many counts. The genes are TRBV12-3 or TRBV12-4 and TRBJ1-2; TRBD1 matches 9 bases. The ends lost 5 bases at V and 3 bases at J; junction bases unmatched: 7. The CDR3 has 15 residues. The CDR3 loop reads CASSPGTGSDYGYTF. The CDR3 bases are TGTGCCAGCAGTCCCGGGACAGGGAGCGACTATGGCTACACCTTC.

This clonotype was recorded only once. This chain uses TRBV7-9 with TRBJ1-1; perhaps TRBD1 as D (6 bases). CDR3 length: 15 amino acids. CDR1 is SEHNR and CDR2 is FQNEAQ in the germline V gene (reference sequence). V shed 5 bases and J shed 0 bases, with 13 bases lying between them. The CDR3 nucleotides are TGTGCCAGCAGCCCAAGGACAGAATTGAACACTGAAGCTTTCTTT. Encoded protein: CASSPRTELNTEAFF.

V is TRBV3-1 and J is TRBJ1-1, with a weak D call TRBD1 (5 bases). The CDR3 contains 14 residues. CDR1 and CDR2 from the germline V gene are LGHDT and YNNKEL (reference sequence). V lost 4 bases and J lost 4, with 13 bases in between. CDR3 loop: CASSPVGGSTEAFF. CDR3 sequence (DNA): TGTGCCAGCAGCCCCGTTGGGGGTTCCACTGAAGCTTTCTTT.

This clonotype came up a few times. The CDR3 spells CASSSESSGNTIYF. The CDR3 DNA follows: TGTGCCAGCAGTTCCGAGTCCTCTGGAAACACCATATATTTT. The chain carries TRBV12-3 or TRBV12-4 and TRBJ1-3; D is unresolved. This CDR3 has 14 amino acids. V was clipped by 4 bases and J by 0 bases, with 7 bases between them.

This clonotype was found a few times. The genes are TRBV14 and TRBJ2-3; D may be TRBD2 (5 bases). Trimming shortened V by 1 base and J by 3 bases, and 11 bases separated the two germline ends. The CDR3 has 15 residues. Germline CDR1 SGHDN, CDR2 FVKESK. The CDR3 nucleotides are TGTGCCAGCAGCCAAGTCTCGCGGGCTACAGATACGCAGTATTTT. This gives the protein CASSQVSRATDTQYF.

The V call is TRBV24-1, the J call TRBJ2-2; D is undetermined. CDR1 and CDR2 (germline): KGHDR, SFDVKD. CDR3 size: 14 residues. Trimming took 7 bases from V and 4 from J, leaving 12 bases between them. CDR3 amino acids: CATRGIQTTGELFF. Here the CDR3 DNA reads TGTGCCACCAGGGGGATTCAGACCACCGGGGAGCTGTTTTTT.

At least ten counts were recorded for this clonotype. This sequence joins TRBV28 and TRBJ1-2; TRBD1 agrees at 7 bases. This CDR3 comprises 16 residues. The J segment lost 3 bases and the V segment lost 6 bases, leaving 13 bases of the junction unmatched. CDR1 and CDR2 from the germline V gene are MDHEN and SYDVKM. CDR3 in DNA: TGTGCCAGCAGATCTTCAGGGGGTCCACGTGACTATGGCTACACCTTC. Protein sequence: CASRSSGGPRDYGYTF.